This T cell receptor beta chain stems from a study of T cells in Graves' hyperthyroidism and ophthalmopathy. This clonotype was recorded at least ten times. The antigen is undetermined. Enrolled ophthalmopathy patients presented with a Clinical Activity Score of at least 3, a NOSPECS grade of at least 4, and disease duration under 3 months. Findings of the study overall: Most expanded thyroid clonotypes above 0.001 recurred in blood.

The source material, RNA transcripts, was used to amplify TCR beta CDR3 regions. The HTBI primer set was used in a first-round RT-PCR of the TCR CDR3. TCRdb re-called the multiplex PCR reads with MiXCR, one entry per CDR3 protein. The repertoire consists of 400,000 or so distinct CDR3 sequences, with roughly 15% occurring once and the leading ten covering about 21%. The sequenced material came from blood. The receptor was isolated from a woman aged 60-75 years with Graves' ophthalmopathy.

In DNA, the CDR3 is TGCAGCGTTCGGGGGGGAGGCGCCTACAATGAGCAGTTCTTC. This codes for CSVRGGGAYNEQFF. This rearrangement joins TRBV29-1 to TRBJ2-1; TRBD2 aligns across 8 bases. This CDR3 spans 14 amino acids. Looked up from germline, CDR1 is SQVTM and CDR2 is ANQGSEA. J was trimmed by 2 bases and V by 5 bases; bases with no gene match: 5.